The 30 T cell receptor beta chains below all came from one sample that was sequenced in a study of molecular identifiers for immune sequencing clone quantification. Via MiXCR, TCRdb re-called the PCR reads, giving one row per CDR3 protein. The sample includes 250,000 to 400,000 distinct CDR3 sequences, around a fifth of them seen just once. The sequencing sample was made of naive CD8+ T cells from blood, with Jurkat cell RNA spiked in. Subset in this sample: FACS-sorted CD8+CD4-CCR7+CD45RA+ naive T cells. These receptors originate from a human donor in good health. Some libraries in this study had Jurkat cell RNA spiked in.

In its sample, this clonotype was seen many times. The chain employs TRBV2 and TRBJ1-1; 10 positions agree with TRBD1. Per the germline V gene, CDR1 is SNHLY and CDR2 is FYNNEI. V was clipped by 3 bases and J by 6 bases; unmatched bases: 7. The CDR3 extends over 15 amino acids. CDR3 DNA sequence: TGTGCCAGCAGTGAGGAGACAGGGGGCGCGTCTGAAGCTTTCTTT. This codes for CASSEETGGASEAFF.

On this clonotype itself: A much bigger clone sits one base away, suggesting this may be a read error. The rearrangement links TRBV4-1 to TRBJ1-5; D gene ambiguous. The CDR3 totals 15 residues. Germline V gene data show CDR1 as MGHRA and CDR2 as YSYEKL. CDR3 in amino acids: CASSQAFSSNQLQHF. The CDR3 nucleotides are TGCGCCAGCAGCCAAGCCTTCTCAAGCAATCAGCTCCAGCATTTT.

A few counts support this clonotype. The CDR3 ends on some other residue instead of the conserved phenylalanine or tryptophan, so this is likely a read error. This chain uses TRBV28 with TRBJ1-3; D is unclear. Trimming removed 6 bases at V and 0 bases at J, with 15 bases between. The CDR3 is made up of 16 amino acids. The germline V gene has CDR1 MDHEN and CDR2 SYDVKM. The CDR3 DNA reads as TGTGCCAGCAGCCCGGCGACCGAGAGCTCTGGAAACACCATATATCTT. It encodes CASSPATESSGNTIYL.

As for this clonotype: A much bigger clone sits one base away, suggesting this may be a read error. The chain uses TRBV28 and TRBJ2-2; maybe TRBD1 (5 bases). The CDR3 is 16 amino acids. CDR1 and CDR2 from the germline V gene are MDHEN and SYDVKM. The DNA for the CDR3 is TGTGCCAGCAGTCCACTGACAGAGTCGGGCACCAGGGAGCTGTTTTTT. The encoded protein is CASSPLTESGTRELFF. The whole variable domain, remainder taken from reference TRBV28 and TRBJ2-2, is DVKVTQSSRYLVKRTGEKVFLECVQDMDHENMFWYRQDPGLGLRLIYFSYDVKMKEKGDIPEGYSVSREKKERFSLILESASTNQTSMYLCASSPLTESGTRELFFGEGSRLTVL.

This clonotype was found many times. The genes are TRBV7-2 and TRBJ2-3; no clear D. Germline CDR1 and CDR2: SGHTA and FQGNSA. The V end lost 1 base, the J end lost 1 base, and 9 bases lay between the germline ends. The CDR3 covers 15 residues. CDR3 region: CASSLGVFGTDTQYF. CDR3 nucleotides: TGTGCCAGCAGCTTAGGGGTGTTTGGCACAGATACGCAGTATTTT. The whole variable domain, filled in from reference TRBV7-2 and TRBJ2-3, reads GAGVSQSPSNKVTEKGKDVELRCDPISGHTALYWYRQSLGQGLEFLIYFQGNSAPDKSGLPSDRFSAERTGGSVSTLTIQRTQQEDSAVYLCASSLGVFGTDTQYFGPGTRLTVL.

This clonotype was recorded many times. The J gene is TRBJ2-3, the V gene TRBV7-2, with no clear D. This CDR3 region has 16 residues. Germline V gene data show CDR1 as SGHTA and CDR2 as FQGNSA. The germline V and J ends were trimmed by 5 bases and 0 bases, with 15 bases remaining between them. The CDR3 DNA reads TGTGCCAGCAGCGTCCGGACCGATCCTAGCACAGATACGCAGTATTTT. Amino acid sequence: CASSVRTDPSTDTQYF.

With regard to this clonotype: Since a much larger clone is just one base distant, this may be a read error. The chain uses TRBV6-5 and TRBJ2-7, with 8 positions matching TRBD1. Germline loops: CDR1 MNHEY, CDR2 SVGAGI. Germline trimming cut 3 bases from V and 0 bases from J; bases unmatched to any gene: 4. The CDR3 runs to 15 residues. In DNA form, the CDR3 reads TGTGCCAGCAGTTATATGACAGGGGCCTCCTACGAGCAGTACTTC. It is translated as CASSYMTGASYEQYF.

In this sample, this clonotype turned up many times. The J gene is TRBJ2-7, the V gene TRBV12-3 or TRBV12-4; D is perhaps TRBD2 (5 bases). V lost 4 bases, J lost 5 bases, and 15 bases lay in between. CDR3 length equals 14 residues. The CDR3 bases are TGTGCCAGCAGTTCCGCGGGTCCGTGGGACGAGCAGTACTTC. Protein sequence: CASSSAGPWDEQYF.

There are many counts of this clonotype. This sequence joins TRBV7-8 and TRBJ2-7, with 7 bases matching TRBD2. J gave up 3 bases and V 4 bases, and 6 bases lay outside the gene matches. The CDR3 loop spans 14 amino acids. CDR1 and CDR2 (germline): SGHVS, FQNEAQ. The CDR3, as DNA: TGTGCCAGCAGCTCCACGGGAGGACACTACGAGCAGTACTTC. Its protein product is CASSSTGGHYEQYF.

This clonotype was detected ten times or more. J is TRBJ2-1 and V is TRBV7-9, with D possibly being TRBD2 (5 bases). Trimming left V 0 bases short and J 7 bases short, with 13 bases between. CDR1 is SEHNR, CDR2 FQNEAQ, per germline (reference sequence). The CDR3 is 15 residues long. CDR3 loop: CASSLAATRGNEQFF. CDR3 coding DNA: TGTGCCAGCAGCTTAGCCGCTACGAGAGGGAATGAGCAGTTCTTC.

This clonotype occurred once. A clone one base away is much larger, so this may be a read error. This sequence joins TRBV7-9 and TRBJ2-7; 7 nucleotides agree with TRBD1. The germline gives CDR1 SEHNR, CDR2 FQNEAQ (reference sequence). The trim removed 11 bases at V and 1 base at J, leaving 14 bases unmatched. This CDR3 has 15 residues. CDR3 coding DNA: TGTGCCGGGGAAAAACAGGGGCTGTATTCCTACGAGCAGTACTTC. Translating gives CAGEKQGLYSYEQYF.

For this clonotype: A read error may be the cause here, since a much bigger clone is one base away. The chain has TRBV5-6 and TRBJ2-6; TRBD1 matches at 9 bases. CDR1 and CDR2 (germline): SGHDT, YYEEEE. The CDR3 consists of 17 residues. Trimming took 5 bases from V and 0 from J; bases not matched to a gene: 6. The CDR3 region is CASSWDRASSGANVLTF. In DNA form, the CDR3 reads TGTGCCAGCAGTTGGGACAGGGCCAGCTCTGGGGCCAACGTCCTGACTTTC. The full variable domain, with the rest looked up from reference TRBV5-6 and TRBJ2-6, is DAGVTQSPTHLIKTRGQQVTLRCSPKSGHDTVSWYQQALGQGPQFIFQYYEEEERQRGNFPDRFSGHQFPNYSSELNVNALLLGDSALYLCASSWDRASSGANVLTFGAGSRLTVL.

This clonotype was seen ten or more times. The chain has TRBV6-2 or TRBV6-3 and TRBJ1-2; D is unclear. CDR1 and CDR2 from the germline V gene are MNHEY and SVGEGT. There are 12 residues in the CDR3. The V end was cut by 8 bases, the J end by 2 bases, with 9 bases between. CDR3 DNA: TGTGCCAGCGGGAGAGGAAACTATGGCTACACCTTC. Amino acids: CASGRGNYGYTF.

This clonotype has a count of ten or more. V gene TRBV29-1 combines with J gene TRBJ2-1; TRBD1 aligns across 8 bases. The germline gives CDR1 SQVTM, CDR2 ANQGSEA. The CDR3 is 13 amino acids. Germline trimming cut 8 bases from V and 2 bases from J; bases unmatched to any gene: 5. CDR3 bases: TGCAGCTCTAGACAGGGGACCTACAATGAGCAGTTCTTC. Translated: CSSRQGTYNEQFF.

This clonotype was detected many times. The chain has TRBV30 and TRBJ2-7; D is uncertain. The CDR3 sequence is 11 residues long. In germline, CDR1 is GTSNPN, CDR2 SVGIG (reference sequence). V shed 1 base and J shed 4 bases, with 5 bases lying between them. CDR3 bases: TGTGCCTGGAGTGAAGGGTACGAGCAGTACTTC. Encoded protein: CAWSEGYEQYF.

Many counts were recorded for this clonotype. V gene TRBV12-3 or TRBV12-4 combines with J gene TRBJ1-5; D may be TRBD1 (6 bases). V shed 5 bases and J shed 0 bases, with 11 bases lying between them. The CDR3 sequence is 15 residues long. CDR3 loop: CASSIHRDSNQPQHF. The CDR3 DNA reads as TGTGCCAGCAGTATCCACAGGGATAGCAATCAGCCCCAGCATTTT.

This clonotype was detected many times. V usage is TRBV6-5 and J usage is TRBJ2-3; D perhaps matches TRBD1 (5 bases). The ends were cut back, 3 bases at V and 5 bases at J, with 12 bases in the middle. This CDR3 is built from 14 residues. In germline, CDR1 is MNHEY, CDR2 SVGAGI. CDR3 nucleotide sequence: TGTGCCAGCAGTTATTCGACAGTAGGAGATACGCAGTATTTT. Encoded protein: CASSYSTVGDTQYF.

This clonotype has ten or more counts. The chain carries TRBV7-6 and TRBJ2-3; D gene unclear. Germline CDR1 reads SGHVS; CDR2 reads FNYEAQ. The CDR3 runs 14 residues. Trimming removed 5 bases from V and 0 bases from J, with 9 bases in between. CDR3 residues: CASSLHTSTDTQYF. CDR3 in DNA: TGTGCCAGCAGCCTACACACTAGCACAGATACGCAGTATTTT.

This clonotype was seen a few times. A much larger clone differs from this one at a single base, so this may be a read error. The chain joins TRBV11-2 to TRBJ2-3; D may be TRBD1 or TRBD2 (5 bases each). Deletions cut 3 bases from V and 6 bases from J, with 16 bases between. CDR3 size: 15 residues. Germline lookup yields CDR1 SGHAT and CDR2 FQNNGV. The DNA for the CDR3 is TGTGCCAGCAGCTTTTCAGCGGTGGGACCGGATACGCAGTATTTT. Translated: CASSFSAVGPDTQYF.

This clonotype was seen repeatedly, ten times or more. Here the CDR3 DNA reads TGCAGTGCTAACAACGCTCGGCGGCTGAGCTCCTACGAGCAGTACTTC. Translating it yields CSANNARRLSSYEQYF. This chain connects TRBV20-1 to TRBJ2-7; D gene uncertain. Germline V CDR1 and CDR2: DFQATT, SNEGSKA (reference sequence). The CDR3 loop spans 16 amino acids. V was shortened by 4 bases and J by 0 bases, with 19 bases between the two germline ends.

Notes on this clonotype: A much larger clone sits a single nucleotide away, making a read error possible. The chain recombines TRBV4-3 with TRBJ1-1, with D perhaps TRBD1 (5 bases). Germline loops: CDR1 LGHNA, CDR2 YSLEER. The CDR3 consists of 15 residues. The CDR3 region is CAGSQNLAGTTEAFF. The CDR3 coding sequence is TGCGCCGGCAGCCAAAACCTGGCAGGGACCACTGAAGCTTTCTTT.

This clonotype was seen repeatedly, ten times or more. The rearrangement links TRBV20-1 to TRBJ2-5; a possible D gene is TRBD1 (6 bases). Germline V lookup: CDR1 DFQATT, CDR2 SNEGSKA (reference sequence). V lost 2 bases to trimming and J lost 2 bases, with 12 bases between them. This CDR3 is 14 amino acids long. The CDR3 DNA is TGCAGTGCTAGATCAAGGACAGTTCAAGAGACCCAGTACTTC. Translation: CSARSRTVQETQYF.

This clonotype was recorded many times. The CDR3 DNA reads as TGTGCCAGCAGCCTCCTTGCAACCAGCACAGATACGCAGTATTTT. It yields the protein CASSLLATSTDTQYF. The rearrangement links TRBV7-9 to TRBJ2-3; D remains unclear. The germline V gene has CDR1 SEHNR and CDR2 FQNEAQ (reference sequence). The CDR3 has 15 residues. Trimming shortened V by 5 bases and J by 0 bases, and 12 bases separated the two germline ends.

This clonotype occurred a few times. The chain employs TRBV7-2 and TRBJ2-7, with D tentatively TRBD2 (6 bases). Per the germline V gene, CDR1 is SGHTA and CDR2 is FQGNSA. The CDR3 loop spans 16 amino acids. Trimming left V 5 bases short and J 0 bases short, with 17 bases between. The CDR3 region is CASSPGVLGPSYEQYF. The CDR3 DNA reads TGTGCCAGCAGCCCGGGGGTCCTCGGTCCCTCCTACGAGCAGTACTTC.

This clonotype appeared a single time. Being one base from a much bigger clone, this may be a read error. V and J are TRBV28 and TRBJ2-3; 11 bases are a match to TRBD2. CDR1 MDHEN and CDR2 SYDVKM come from the germline V gene. J gave up 5 bases and V 6 bases, and 7 bases lay outside the gene matches. CDR3 length equals 15 residues. CDR3: CASRAGLAVGDTQYF. CDR3 nucleotide sequence: TGTGCCAGCAGAGCGGGACTAGCGGTTGGAGATACGCAGTATTTT.

In its sample, this clonotype was seen many times. The chain combines TRBV4-1 with TRBJ2-2; D gene unclear. Germline CDR1 reads MGHRA; CDR2 reads YSYEKL. The CDR3 covers 15 residues. Trimming pared 4 bases from V and 5 bases from J, leaving 14 bases between. CDR3 region: CASSPEAGLTGELFF. CDR3 in DNA: TGCGCCAGCAGCCCAGAGGCAGGATTGACCGGGGAGCTGTTTTTT.

Many counts were recorded for this clonotype. The chain joins TRBV7-2 to TRBJ2-3, with 7 bases lining up with TRBD2. The CDR3 spans 15 residues. V shed 1 base, J shed 6 bases, and the junction held 7 bases outside the gene matches. The germline CDR1 and CDR2 sequences are SGHTA and FQGNSA. CDR3 sequence (DNA): TGTGCCAGCAGCTTAGTAGCGGGCCCCGGGGATACGCAGTATTTT. The encoded protein is CASSLVAGPGDTQYF.

This clonotype was seen more than once but under ten times. The CDR3 loop is CASSARLGEGYEQYF. CDR3 nucleotide sequence: TGTGCCAGCAGCGCTAGACTAGGCGAGGGCTACGAGCAGTACTTC. V usage is TRBV9 and J usage is TRBJ2-7; tentatively, D is TRBD2 (6 bases). Germline values: CDR1 SGDLS, CDR2 YYNGEE. The CDR3 sequence is 15 residues long. The V gene lost 3 bases and the J gene lost 3 bases, with 16 bases spanning the gap.

The table lists this clonotype with many counts. The chain joins TRBV29-1 to TRBJ1-1; 8 nucleotides align to TRBD1. V trimming: 4 bases; J trimming: 5 bases; junction bases outside the gene matches: 6. CDR1 SQVTM and CDR2 ANQGSEA come from the germline V gene. The CDR3 has 13 residues. CDR3 loop: CSVVQGARTEAFF. CDR3 bases: TGCAGCGTTGTGCAGGGGGCGCGGACTGAAGCTTTCTTT.

This clonotype occurred once. A much larger clone differs by one base, so this may be a read error. This rearrangement joins TRBV11-2 to TRBJ2-3; 11 positions match TRBD2. From germline, CDR1 is SGHAT and CDR2 FQNNGV. The CDR3 loop spans 17 amino acids. The CDR3 region has the DNA TGTACCAGCAGCTTAGGAACTAGCGGGGGAAGGACAGATACGCAGTATTTT. Amino acid sequence: CTSSLGTSGGRTDTQYF.